This section outlines one T cell receptor beta chain sequence together with its context. Its specificity is unknown. The protocol was immunoSEQ multiplex PCR, while the TCRdb copy is restricted to in-frame clones and leaves out a portion. The sample lists around 69,000 clones, 85% to 90% occurring once. V gave up 6 bases and J gave up 4 bases, with 10 bases separating them. CDR1 is ENHRY and CDR2 is SYGVKD in the germline V gene. The CDR3 sequence is 13 residues long. The sample is drawn from a study of T cells in localized non-small cell lung cancer. General study findings and limits: The highest T cell clonality was in uninvolved adjacent lung, above tumor. Elevated blood T cell density was associated with longer overall survival.

V gene TRBV10-3 combines with J gene TRBJ2-1, with D unclear. This clonotype originated in a woman aged 35 to 70 with stage I lung adenocarcinoma. The starting material was peripheral blood, obtained before any cancer treatment. The chain's CDR3 is CAIRGVIYNEQFF. The DNA for the CDR3 is TGTGCCATCAGGGGCGTAATTTACAATGAGCAGTTCTTC.